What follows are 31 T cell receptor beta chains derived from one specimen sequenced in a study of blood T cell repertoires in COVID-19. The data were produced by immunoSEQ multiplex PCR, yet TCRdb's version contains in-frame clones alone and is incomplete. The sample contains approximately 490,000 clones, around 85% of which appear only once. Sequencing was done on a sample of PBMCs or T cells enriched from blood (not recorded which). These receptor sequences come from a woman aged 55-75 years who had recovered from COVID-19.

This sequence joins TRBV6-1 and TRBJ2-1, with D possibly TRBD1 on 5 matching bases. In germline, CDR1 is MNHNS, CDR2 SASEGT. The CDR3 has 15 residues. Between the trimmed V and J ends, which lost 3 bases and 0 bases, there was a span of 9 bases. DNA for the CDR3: TGTGCCAGCAGTGAGAGGACAACCTCCTACAATGAGCAGTTCTTC. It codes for CASSERTTSYNEQFF.

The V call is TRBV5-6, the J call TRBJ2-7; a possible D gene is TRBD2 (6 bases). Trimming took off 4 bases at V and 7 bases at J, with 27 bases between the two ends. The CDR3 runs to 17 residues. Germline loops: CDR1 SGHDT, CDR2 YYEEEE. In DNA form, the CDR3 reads TGTGCCAGCAGCCCGGCCCCCCTGGGTGCGGGGAAATGGGAGCAGTACGTC. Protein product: CASSPAPLGAGKWEQYV.

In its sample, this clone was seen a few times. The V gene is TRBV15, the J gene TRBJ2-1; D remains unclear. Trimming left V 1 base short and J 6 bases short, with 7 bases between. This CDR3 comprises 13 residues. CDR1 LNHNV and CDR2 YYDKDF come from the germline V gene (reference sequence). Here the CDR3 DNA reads TGTGCCACCAGCAGAGGACTGATCAATGAGCAGTTCTTC. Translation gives CATSRGLINEQFF.

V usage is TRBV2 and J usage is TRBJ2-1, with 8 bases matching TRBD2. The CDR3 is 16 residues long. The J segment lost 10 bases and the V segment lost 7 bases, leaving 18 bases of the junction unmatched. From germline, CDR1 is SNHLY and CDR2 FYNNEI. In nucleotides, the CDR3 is TGTGCCAGCAACACCGCGGGTATAGCGGGATCAAGGGAGCAGTTCTTC. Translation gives CASNTAGIAGSREQFF.

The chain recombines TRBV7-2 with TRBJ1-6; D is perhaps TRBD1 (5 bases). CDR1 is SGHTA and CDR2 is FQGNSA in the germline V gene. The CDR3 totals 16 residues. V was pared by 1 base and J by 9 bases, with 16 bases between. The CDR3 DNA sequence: TGTGCCAGCAGCTTAGTCAGGGTACCCCAGGGTTCACCCCTCCACTTT. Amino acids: CASSLVRVPQGSPLHF. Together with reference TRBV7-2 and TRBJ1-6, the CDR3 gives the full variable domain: GAGVSQSPSNKVTEKGKDVELRCDPISGHTALYWYRQSLGQGLEFLIYFQGNSAPDKSGLPSDRFSAERTGGSVSTLTIQRTQQEDSAVYLCASSLVRVPQGSPLHFGNGTRLTVT.

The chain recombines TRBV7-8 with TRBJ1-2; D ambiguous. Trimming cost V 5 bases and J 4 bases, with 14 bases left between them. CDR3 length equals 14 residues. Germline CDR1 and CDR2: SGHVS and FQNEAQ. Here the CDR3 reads CASSPRVVGYGYTF. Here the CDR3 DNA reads TGTGCCAGCAGCCCGAGGGTGGTTGGCTATGGCTACACCTTC. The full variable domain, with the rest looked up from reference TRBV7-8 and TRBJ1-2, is GAGVSQSPRYKVAKRGQDVALRCDPISGHVSLFWYQQALGQGPEFLTYFQNEAQLDKSGLPSDRFFAERPEGSVSTLKIQRTQQEDSAVYLCASSPRVVGYGYTFGSGTRLTVV.

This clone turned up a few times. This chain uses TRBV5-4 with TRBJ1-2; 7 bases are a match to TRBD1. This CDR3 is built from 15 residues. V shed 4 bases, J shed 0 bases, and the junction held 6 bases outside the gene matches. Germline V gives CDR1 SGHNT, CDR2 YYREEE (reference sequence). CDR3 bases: TGTGCCAGCAGCCCGGCCGGACAGGCTAACTATGGCTACACCTTC. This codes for CASSPAGQANYGYTF. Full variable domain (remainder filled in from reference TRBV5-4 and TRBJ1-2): ETGVTQSPTHLIKTRGQQVTLRCSSQSGHNTVSWYQQALGQGPQFIFQYYREEENGRGNFPPRFSGLQFPNYSSELNVNALELDDSALYLCASSPAGQANYGYTFGSGTRLTVV.

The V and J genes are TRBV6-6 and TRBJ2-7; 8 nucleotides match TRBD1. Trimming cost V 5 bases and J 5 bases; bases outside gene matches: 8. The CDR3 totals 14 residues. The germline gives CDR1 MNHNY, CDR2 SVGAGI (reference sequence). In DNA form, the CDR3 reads TGTGCCAGCAGTACCCGGGACAGGTCCCACGAGCAGTACGTC. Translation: CASSTRDRSHEQYV.

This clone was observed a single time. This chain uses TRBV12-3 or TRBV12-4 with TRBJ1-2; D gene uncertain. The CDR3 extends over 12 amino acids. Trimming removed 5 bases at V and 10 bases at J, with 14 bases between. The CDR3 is CASSTSRLDYTF. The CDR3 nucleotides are TGTGCCAGCAGTACCTCGAGGCTCGACTACACCTTC.

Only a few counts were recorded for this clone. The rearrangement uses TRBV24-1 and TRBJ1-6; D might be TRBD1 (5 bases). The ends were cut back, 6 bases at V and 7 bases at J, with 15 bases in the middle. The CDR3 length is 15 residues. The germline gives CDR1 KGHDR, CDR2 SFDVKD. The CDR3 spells CATSLAPRANSPLHF. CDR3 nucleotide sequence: TGTGCCACCAGTTTAGCACCCAGGGCAAATTCACCCCTCCACTTT.

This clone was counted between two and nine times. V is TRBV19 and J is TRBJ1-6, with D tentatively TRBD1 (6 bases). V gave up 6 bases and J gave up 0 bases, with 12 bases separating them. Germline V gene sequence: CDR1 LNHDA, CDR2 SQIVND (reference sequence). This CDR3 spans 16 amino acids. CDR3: CASRVQGSSYNSPLHF. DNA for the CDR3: TGTGCCAGTAGAGTACAGGGTAGCTCCTATAATTCACCCCTCCACTTT.

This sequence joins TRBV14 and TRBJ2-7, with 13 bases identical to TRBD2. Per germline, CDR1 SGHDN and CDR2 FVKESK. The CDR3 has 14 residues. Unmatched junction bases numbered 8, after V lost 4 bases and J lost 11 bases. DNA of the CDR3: TGTGCCAGCAGCCTCTCCGGGACTAGCGGGGTTAAGTACTTC. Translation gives CASSLSGTSGVKYF.

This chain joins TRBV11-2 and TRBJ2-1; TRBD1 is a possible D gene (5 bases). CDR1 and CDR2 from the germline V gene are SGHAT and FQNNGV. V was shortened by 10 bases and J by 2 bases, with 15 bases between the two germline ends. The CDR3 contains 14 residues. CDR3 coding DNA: TGTGCCACAGCCGGGCAGGGCCCCTACAATGAGCAGTTCTTC. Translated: CATAGQGPYNEQFF. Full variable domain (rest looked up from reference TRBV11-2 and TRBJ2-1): EAGVAQSPRYKIIEKRQSVAFWCNPISGHATLYWYQQILGQGPKLLIQFQNNGVVDDSQLPKDRFSAERLKGVDSTLKIQPAKLEDSAVYLCATAGQGPYNEQFFGPGTRLTVL.

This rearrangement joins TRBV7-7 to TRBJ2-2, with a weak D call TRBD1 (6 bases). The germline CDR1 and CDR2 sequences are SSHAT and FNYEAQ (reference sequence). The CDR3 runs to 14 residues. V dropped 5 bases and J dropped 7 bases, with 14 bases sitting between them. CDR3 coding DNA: TGTGCCAGCAGCCCCCAGGGGCAAGGCGGGGAGCTGTTTTTT. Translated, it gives CASSPQGQGGELFF.

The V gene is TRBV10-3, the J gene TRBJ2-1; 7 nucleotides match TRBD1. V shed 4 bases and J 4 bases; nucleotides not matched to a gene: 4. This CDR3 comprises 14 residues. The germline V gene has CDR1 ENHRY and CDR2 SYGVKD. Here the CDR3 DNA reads TGTGCCATCAGTGCTAAGGGACAGTACAATGAGCAGTTCTTC. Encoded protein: CAISAKGQYNEQFF.

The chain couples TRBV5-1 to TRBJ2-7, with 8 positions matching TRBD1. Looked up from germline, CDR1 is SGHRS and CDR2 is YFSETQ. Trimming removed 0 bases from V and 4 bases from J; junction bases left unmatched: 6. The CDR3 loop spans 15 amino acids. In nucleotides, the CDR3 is TGCGCCAGCAGCTTGGCTTGGCAGGGGGCTTACGAGCAGTACTTC. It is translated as CASSLAWQGAYEQYF.

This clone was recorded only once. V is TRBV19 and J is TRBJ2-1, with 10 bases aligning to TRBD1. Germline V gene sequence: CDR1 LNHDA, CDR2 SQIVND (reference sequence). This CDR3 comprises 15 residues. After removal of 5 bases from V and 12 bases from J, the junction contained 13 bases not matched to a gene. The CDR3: CASSLITTGGEGQFF. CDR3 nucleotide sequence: TGTGCCAGTAGTCTTATAACGACAGGGGGCGAGGGGCAGTTCTTC. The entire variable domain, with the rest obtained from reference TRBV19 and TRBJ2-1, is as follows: DGGITQSPKYLFRKEGQNVTLSCEQNLNHDAMYWYRQDPGQGLRLIYYSQIVNDFQKGDIAEGYSVSREKKESFPLTVTSAQKNPTAFYLCASSLITTGGEGQFFGPGTRLTVL.

For the CDR3, the DNA is TGTGCCAGCAGTTTACAGACAGGGGGCCCTGAAGCTTTCTTT. As protein: CASSLQTGGPEAFF. The chain carries TRBV27 and TRBJ1-1; 10 bases align to TRBD1. Trimming cost V 2 bases and J 6 bases; bases outside gene matches: 3. The CDR3 covers 14 residues. CDR1 MNHEY and CDR2 SMNVEV come from the germline V gene (reference sequence).

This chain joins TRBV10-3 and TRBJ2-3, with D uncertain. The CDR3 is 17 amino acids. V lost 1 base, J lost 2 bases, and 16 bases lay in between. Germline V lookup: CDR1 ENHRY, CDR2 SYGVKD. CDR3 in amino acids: CAISELPTPRTTDTQYF. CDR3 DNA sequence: TGTGCCATCAGTGAGTTACCGACACCGCGAACCACAGATACGCAGTATTTT.

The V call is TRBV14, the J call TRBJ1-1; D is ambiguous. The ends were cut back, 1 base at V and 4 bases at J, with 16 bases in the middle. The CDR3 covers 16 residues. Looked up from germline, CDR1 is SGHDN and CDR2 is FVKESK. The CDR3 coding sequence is TGTGCCAGCAGCCAAGTCCTAGGACTAACTCTCACTGAAGCTTTCTTT. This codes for CASSQVLGLTLTEAFF.

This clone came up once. Written as DNA, the CDR3 is TGTGCCAGCAGCTTGGGACAGGGGTTTAGCAATCAGCCCCAGCATTTT. It codes for CASSLGQGFSNQPQHF. This chain connects TRBV11-2 to TRBJ1-5, with 10 bases identical to TRBD1. Per germline, CDR1 SGHAT and CDR2 FQNNGV. Trimming cost V 3 bases and J 0 bases; bases outside gene matches: 2. The CDR3 contains 16 residues.

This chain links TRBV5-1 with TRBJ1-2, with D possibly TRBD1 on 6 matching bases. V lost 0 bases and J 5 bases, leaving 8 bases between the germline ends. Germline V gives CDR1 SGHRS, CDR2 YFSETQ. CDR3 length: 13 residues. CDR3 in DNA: TGCGCCAGCAGCTTGGGGACAGCATATGGCTACACCTTC. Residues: CASSLGTAYGYTF.

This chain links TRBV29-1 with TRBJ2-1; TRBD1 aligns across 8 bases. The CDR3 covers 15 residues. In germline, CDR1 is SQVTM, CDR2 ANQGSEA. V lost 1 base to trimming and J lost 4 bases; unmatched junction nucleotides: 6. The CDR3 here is CSVEVRDRSYNEQFF. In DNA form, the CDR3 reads TGCAGCGTTGAAGTCCGGGACAGGAGTTACAATGAGCAGTTCTTC.

This chain's CDR3 is CASSIAGGTEAFF. CDR3 DNA sequence: TGTGCCAGTAGTATAGCAGGGGGAACTGAAGCTTTCTTT. This sequence joins TRBV19 and TRBJ1-1; TRBD1 aligns across 7 bases. The CDR3 covers 13 residues. Per the germline V gene, CDR1 is LNHDA and CDR2 is SQIVND (reference sequence). Germline trimming cut 1 base from V and 5 bases from J; bases unmatched to any gene: 1.

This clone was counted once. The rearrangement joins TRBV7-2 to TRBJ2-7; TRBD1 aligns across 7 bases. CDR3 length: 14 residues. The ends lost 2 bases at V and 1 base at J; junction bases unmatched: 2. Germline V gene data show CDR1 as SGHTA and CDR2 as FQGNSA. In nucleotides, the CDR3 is TGTGCCAGCAGCTTAAACAGGGGATCCTACGAGCAGTACGTC. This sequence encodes CASSLNRGSYEQYV.

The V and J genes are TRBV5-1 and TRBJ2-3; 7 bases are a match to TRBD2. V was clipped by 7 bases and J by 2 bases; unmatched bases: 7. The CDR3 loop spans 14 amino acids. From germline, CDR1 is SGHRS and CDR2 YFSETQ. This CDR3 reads CASAASGFTDTQYF. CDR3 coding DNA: TGCGCCAGCGCGGCTAGCGGTTTCACAGATACGCAGTATTTT.

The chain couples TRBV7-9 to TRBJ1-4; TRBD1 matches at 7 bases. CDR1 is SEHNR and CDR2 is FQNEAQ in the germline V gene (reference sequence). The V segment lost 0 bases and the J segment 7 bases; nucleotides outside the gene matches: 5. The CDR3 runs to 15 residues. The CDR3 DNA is TGTGCCAGCAGCTTAGCAGGACAGGCCGTTGAAAAACTGTTTTTT. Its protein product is CASSLAGQAVEKLFF.

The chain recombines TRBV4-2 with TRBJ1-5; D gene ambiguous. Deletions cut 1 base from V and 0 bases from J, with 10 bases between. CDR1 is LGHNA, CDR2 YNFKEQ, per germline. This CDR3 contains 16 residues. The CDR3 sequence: CASSQGAVYSNQPQHF. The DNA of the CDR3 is TGTGCCAGCAGCCAAGGGGCAGTATATAGCAATCAGCCCCAGCATTTT.

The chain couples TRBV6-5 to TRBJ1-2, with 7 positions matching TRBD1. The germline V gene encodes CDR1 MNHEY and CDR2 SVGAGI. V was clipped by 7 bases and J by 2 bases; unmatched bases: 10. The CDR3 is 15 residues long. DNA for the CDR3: TGTGCCAGCACCGGACCGCTACAGGGGAACTATGGCTACACCTTC. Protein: CASTGPLQGNYGYTF.

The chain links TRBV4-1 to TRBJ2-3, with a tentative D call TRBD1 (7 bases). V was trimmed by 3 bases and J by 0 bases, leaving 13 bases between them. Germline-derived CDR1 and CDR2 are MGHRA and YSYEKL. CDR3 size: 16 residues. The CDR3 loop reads CASSHPRGASTDTQYF. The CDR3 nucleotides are TGCGCCAGCAGCCACCCCAGGGGGGCGAGCACAGATACGCAGTATTTT.

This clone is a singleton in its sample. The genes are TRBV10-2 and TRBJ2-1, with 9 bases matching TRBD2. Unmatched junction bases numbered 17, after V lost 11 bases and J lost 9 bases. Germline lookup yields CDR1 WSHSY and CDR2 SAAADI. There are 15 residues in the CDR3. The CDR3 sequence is CASRVGAGGRGEQFF. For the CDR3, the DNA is TGCGCCTCTCGGGTGGGAGCGGGGGGCCGGGGTGAGCAGTTCTTC.